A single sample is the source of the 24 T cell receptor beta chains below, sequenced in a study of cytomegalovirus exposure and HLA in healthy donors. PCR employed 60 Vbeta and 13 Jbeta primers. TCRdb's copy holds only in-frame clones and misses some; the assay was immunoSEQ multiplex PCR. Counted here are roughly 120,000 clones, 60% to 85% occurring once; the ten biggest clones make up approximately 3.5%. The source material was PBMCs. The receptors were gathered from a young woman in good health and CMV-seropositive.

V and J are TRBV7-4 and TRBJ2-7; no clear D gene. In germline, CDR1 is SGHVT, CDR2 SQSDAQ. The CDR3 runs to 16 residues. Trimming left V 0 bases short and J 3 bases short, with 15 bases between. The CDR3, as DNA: TGTGCCAGCAGCTTAGCCGGGTTTAGAGCTCGCTACGAGCAGTACTTC. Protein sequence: CASSLAGFRARYEQYF.

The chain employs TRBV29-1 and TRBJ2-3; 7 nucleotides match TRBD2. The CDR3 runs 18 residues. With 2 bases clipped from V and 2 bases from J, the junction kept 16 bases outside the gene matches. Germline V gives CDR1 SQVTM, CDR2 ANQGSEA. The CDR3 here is CSVEYFRLGGPHTDTQYF. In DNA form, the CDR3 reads TGCAGCGTTGAATACTTTAGGTTGGGAGGGCCACACACAGATACGCAGTATTTT.

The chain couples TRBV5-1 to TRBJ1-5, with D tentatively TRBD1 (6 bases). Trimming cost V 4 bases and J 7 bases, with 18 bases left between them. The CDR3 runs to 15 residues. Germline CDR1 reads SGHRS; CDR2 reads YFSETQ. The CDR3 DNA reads TGCGCCAGCAGCCCCGGAACAGGGCAGGGGCAGCCCCAGCATTTT. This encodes CASSPGTGQGQPQHF.

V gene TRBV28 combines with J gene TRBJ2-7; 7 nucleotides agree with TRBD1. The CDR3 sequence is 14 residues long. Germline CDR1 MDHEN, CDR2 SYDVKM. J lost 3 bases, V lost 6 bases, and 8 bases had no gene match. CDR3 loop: CASRQTGSYYEQYF. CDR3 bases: TGTGCCAGCAGGCAGACAGGGTCTTACTACGAGCAGTACTTC. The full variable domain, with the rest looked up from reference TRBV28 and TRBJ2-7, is DVKVTQSSRYLVKRTGEKVFLECVQDMDHENMFWYRQDPGLGLRLIYFSYDVKMKEKGDIPEGYSVSREKKERFSLILESASTNQTSMYLCASRQTGSYYEQYFGPGTRLTVT.

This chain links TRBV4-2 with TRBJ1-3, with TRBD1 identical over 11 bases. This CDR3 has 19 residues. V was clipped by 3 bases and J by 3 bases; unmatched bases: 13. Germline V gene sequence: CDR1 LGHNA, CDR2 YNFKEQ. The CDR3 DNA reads TGTGCCAGCAGCCAGAAGGCCCGGGACAGGGGGTTTCATGGAAACACCATATATTTT. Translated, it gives CASSQKARDRGFHGNTIYF.

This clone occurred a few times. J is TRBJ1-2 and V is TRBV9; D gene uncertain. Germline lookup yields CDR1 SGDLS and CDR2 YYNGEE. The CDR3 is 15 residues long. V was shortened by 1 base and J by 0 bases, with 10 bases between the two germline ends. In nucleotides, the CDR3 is TGTGCCAGCAGCGTAATGGGCAGTCCTAACTATGGCTACACCTTC. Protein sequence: CASSVMGSPNYGYTF.

For the CDR3, the DNA is TGTGCCTGGAGTGTACATAGCAATCAGCCCCAGCATTTT. It encodes CAWSVHSNQPQHF. The chain recombines TRBV30 with TRBJ1-5; D not certain. The CDR3 is 13 amino acids. Germline values: CDR1 GTSNPN, CDR2 SVGIG (reference sequence). V was trimmed by 0 bases and J by 0 bases, leaving 3 bases between them.

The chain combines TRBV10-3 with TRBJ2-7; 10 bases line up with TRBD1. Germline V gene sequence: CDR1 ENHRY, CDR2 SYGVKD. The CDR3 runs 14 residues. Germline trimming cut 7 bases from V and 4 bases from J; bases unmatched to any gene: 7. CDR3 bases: TGTGCCATCAAACCGGGACAGGGGTTGTACGAGCAGTACTTC. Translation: CAIKPGQGLYEQYF.

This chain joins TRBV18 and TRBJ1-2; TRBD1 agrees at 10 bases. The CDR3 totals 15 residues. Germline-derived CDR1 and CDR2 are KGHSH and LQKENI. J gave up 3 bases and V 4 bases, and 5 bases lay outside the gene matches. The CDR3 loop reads CASSHRQGAHYGYTF. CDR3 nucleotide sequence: TGTGCCAGCTCACACCGACAGGGGGCGCACTATGGCTACACCTTC.

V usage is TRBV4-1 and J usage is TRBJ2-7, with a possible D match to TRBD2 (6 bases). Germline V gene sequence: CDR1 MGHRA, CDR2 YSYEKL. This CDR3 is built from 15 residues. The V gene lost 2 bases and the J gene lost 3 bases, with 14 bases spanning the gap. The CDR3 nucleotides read TGCGCCAGCAGCCAATCGGTTCGGGAGATCTACGAGCAGTACTTC. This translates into CASSQSVREIYEQYF.

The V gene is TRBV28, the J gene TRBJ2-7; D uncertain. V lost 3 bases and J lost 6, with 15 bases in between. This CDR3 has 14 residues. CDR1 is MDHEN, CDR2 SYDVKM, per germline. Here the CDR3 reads CASSFSWNSGEQYF. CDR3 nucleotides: TGTGCCAGCAGTTTCTCATGGAATTCGGGCGAGCAGTACTTC.

CDR3: CASSERGSGNTIYF. DNA of the CDR3: TGCGCCAGCAGTGAGCGGGGCTCTGGAAACACCATATATTTT. The chain couples TRBV10-1 to TRBJ1-3; D remains ambiguous. Germline CDR1 WNHNN, CDR2 SYGVQD (reference sequence). The CDR3 has 14 residues. V lost 2 bases and J 0 bases, leaving 5 bases between the germline ends.

CDR3 in DNA: TGTGCCAGCAGTGGCGGGACAGCCTATGGCTACACCTTC. Encoded protein: CASSGGTAYGYTF. The chain couples TRBV6-5 to TRBJ1-2; 7 bases line up with TRBD1. From germline, CDR1 is MNHEY and CDR2 SVGAGI. This CDR3 comprises 13 residues. After removal of 5 bases from V and 4 bases from J, the junction contained 4 bases not matched to a gene.

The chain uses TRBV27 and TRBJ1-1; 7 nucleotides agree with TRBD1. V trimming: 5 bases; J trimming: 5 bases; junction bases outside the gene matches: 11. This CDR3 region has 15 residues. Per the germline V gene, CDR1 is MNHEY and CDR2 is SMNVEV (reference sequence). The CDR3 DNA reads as TGTGCCAGCAGTATAACCGGGACAGTGGGGACTGAAGCTTTCTTT. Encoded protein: CASSITGTVGTEAFF.

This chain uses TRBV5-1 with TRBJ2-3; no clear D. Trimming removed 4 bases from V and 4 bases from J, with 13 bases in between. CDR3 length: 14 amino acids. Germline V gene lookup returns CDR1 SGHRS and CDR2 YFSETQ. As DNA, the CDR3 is TGCGCCAGCAGCCCGGCGGCCGGGTCAGATACGCAGTATTTT. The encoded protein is CASSPAAGSDTQYF.

CDR3 in DNA: TGCGCCAGCAGCCGCACCGGGACAGGGGGGACGGGCCTTATGAACACTGAAGCTTTCTTT. Protein product: CASSRTGTGGTGLMNTEAFF. V is TRBV4-1 and J is TRBJ1-1; 11 nucleotides agree with TRBD1. Germline values: CDR1 MGHRA, CDR2 YSYEKL. The CDR3 consists of 20 residues. V lost 4 bases to trimming and J lost 0 bases; unmatched junction nucleotides: 16.

The CDR3 DNA is TGTGCCAGCAGCGCATACGGGGGGGAGACCCAGTACTTC. Translation: CASSAYGGETQYF. V and J are TRBV6-5 and TRBJ2-5; 7 positions match TRBD2. Germline V lookup: CDR1 MNHEY, CDR2 SVGAGI. V shed 6 bases and J 5 bases; nucleotides not matched to a gene: 6. The CDR3 is 13 residues long.

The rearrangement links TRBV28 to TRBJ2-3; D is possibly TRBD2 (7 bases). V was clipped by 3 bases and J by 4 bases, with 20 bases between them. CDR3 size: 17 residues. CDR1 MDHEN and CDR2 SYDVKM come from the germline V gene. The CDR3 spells CASSFFPGGGRSDTQYF. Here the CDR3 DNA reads TGTGCCAGCAGTTTTTTCCCGGGCGGGGGCCGTTCAGATACGCAGTATTTT.

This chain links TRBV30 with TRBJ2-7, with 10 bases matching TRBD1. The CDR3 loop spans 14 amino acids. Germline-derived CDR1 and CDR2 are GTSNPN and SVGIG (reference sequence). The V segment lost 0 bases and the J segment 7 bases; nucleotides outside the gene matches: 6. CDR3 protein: CAWSVPGQGREQYF. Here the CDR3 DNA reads TGTGCCTGGAGTGTCCCGGGACAGGGGAGAGAGCAGTACTTC.

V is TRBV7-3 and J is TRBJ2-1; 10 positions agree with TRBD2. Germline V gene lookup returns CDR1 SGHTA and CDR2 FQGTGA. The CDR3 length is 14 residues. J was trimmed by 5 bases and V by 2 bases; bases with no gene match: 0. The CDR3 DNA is TGTGCCAGCAGCTTACTAGCGGGGGACAATGAGCAGTTCTTC. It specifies CASSLLAGDNEQFF.

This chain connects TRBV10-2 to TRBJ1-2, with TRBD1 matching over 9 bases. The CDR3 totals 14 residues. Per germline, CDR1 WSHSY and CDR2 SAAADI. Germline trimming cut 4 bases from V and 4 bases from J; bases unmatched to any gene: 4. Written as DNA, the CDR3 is TGCGCCAGCAGTGCTACAGGGGGCCCCTATGGCTACACCTTC. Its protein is CASSATGGPYGYTF.

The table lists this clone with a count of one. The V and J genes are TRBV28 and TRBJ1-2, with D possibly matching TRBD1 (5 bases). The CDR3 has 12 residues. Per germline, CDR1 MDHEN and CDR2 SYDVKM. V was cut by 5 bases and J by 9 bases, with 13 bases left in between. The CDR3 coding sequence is TGTGCCAGCAGTCAAAATCGGGGGAGCTACACCTTC. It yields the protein CASSQNRGSYTF.

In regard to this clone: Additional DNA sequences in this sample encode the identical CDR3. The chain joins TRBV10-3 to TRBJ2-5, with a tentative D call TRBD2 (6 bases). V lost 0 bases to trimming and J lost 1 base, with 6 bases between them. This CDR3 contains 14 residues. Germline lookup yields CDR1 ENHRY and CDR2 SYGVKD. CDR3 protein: CAISESGGQETQYF. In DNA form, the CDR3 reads TGTGCCATCAGTGAGTCGGGGGGCCAAGAGACCCAGTACTTC.

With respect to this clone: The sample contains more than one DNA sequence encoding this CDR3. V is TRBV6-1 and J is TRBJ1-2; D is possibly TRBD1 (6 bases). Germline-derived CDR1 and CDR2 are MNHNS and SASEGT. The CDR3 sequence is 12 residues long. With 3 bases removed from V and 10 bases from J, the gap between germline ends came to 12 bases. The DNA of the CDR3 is TGTGCCAGCAGTGAGCGGACAGTTTCCTACACCTTC. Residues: CASSERTVSYTF.